Shown below are 4 T cell receptor beta chains from a single sample sequenced in a study of blood T cell repertoires in COVID-19. Repertoires were generated with immunoSEQ multiplex PCR, while TCRdb's copy carries only in-frame clones and drops some. The table includes about 190,000 clones, almost 90% detected once. Sequenced: peripheral blood. The receptors were gathered from a middle-aged man with acute or convalescent COVID-19.

The V call is TRBV11-1, the J call TRBJ1-1, with 7 bases fitting TRBD1. Germline CDR1 SGHAT, CDR2 FQDESV (reference sequence). The CDR3 runs to 13 residues. J gave up 8 bases and V 5 bases, and 8 bases lay outside the gene matches. In nucleotides, the CDR3 is TGTGCCAGCAGCAAAATGGGGACAGAAGAAGCTTTCTTT. Translation: CASSKMGTEEAFF.

V is TRBV18 and J is TRBJ2-3; D is unresolved. V shed 2 bases and J shed 3 bases, with 3 bases lying between them. Germline V CDR1 and CDR2: KGHSH, LQKENI. The CDR3 runs 12 residues. The CDR3 DNA reads as TGTGCCAGCTCACCATCGACAGATACGCAGTATTTT. As protein: CASSPSTDTQYF.

The gene calls are TRBV7-9 and TRBJ1-5; TRBD1 matches at 8 bases. V shed 3 bases and J 9 bases; nucleotides not matched to a gene: 1. Germline V gene data show CDR1 as SEHNR and CDR2 as FQNEAQ (reference sequence). The CDR3 has 12 amino acids. Here the CDR3 DNA reads TGTGCCAGCAGCTTCGGGACAGGGCCCCAGCATTTT. Its translation is CASSFGTGPQHF. The entire variable domain, with the rest obtained from reference TRBV7-9 and TRBJ1-5, is as follows: DTGVSQNPRHKITKRGQNVTFRCDPISEHNRLYWYRQTLGQGPEFLTYFQNEAQLEKSRLLSDRFSAERPKGSFSTLEIQRTEQGDSAMYLCASSFGTGPQHFGDGTRLSIL.

This clone has just one count. The rearrangement uses TRBV7-2 and TRBJ2-5, with D tentatively TRBD2 (5 bases). V was cut by 5 bases and J by 2 bases, with 12 bases left in between. There are 14 residues in the CDR3. Per the germline V gene, CDR1 is SGHTA and CDR2 is FQGNSA. The DNA of the CDR3 is TGTGCCAGCAGCACCCGGGATCTACAAGAGACCCAGTACTTC. This encodes CASSTRDLQETQYF.